This T cell receptor beta chain was retrieved from a study of cytomegalovirus exposure and HLA in healthy donors listed by TCRdb under 2017. Describing the broader study: An earlier analysis of 587 of the donors reported 276 Gb of sequence data and 95 million to 130 million unique TCR beta sequences obtained from around 190 million T cells. Donor age, sex, ethnicity and CMV serostatus were compiled together with the repertoire data. Rather than drawing on any new phenotypic data, the later analysis identified candidate immune exposures from TCR beta sequences and the way those sequences occurred across donors. The study used immunosequencing to profile the T cell repertoires of several hundred subjects and linked those repertoires to cytomegalovirus serostatus. Both class I and class II loci were covered by HLA typing, at four-digit resolution. Genome-wide SNP genotypes for about 60% of the roughly 700 donors were used in a later genetic analysis, which treated that subset as a discovery cohort. Roughly 300 gigabases of sequencing data and roughly 80 million unique TCR sequences made up an early release that covered several hundred HLA-typed donors. In an earlier analysis of 500 to 650 of the donors, high-throughput TCR beta sequencing was used to judge whether each TCR beta V gene segment behaved as functional or pseudogenic. A later analysis re-examined previously published TCR beta repertoires from more than 550 donors and added high-resolution HLA genotyping to investigate patterns of TCR occurrence. All discovery cohort repertoires had been generated on a single sequencing platform. The number of typed donors differed by locus: roughly 629-640 for A, B, C, DRB1 and DQB1; 500 to 550 for DQA1; around 610 for DPA1; and some 470 for DPB1. The study was designed to test whether signatures of past pathogen exposure could be identified by cataloging public T cell receptors. Several DR-DQ haplotypes were treated as single units for association and clustering because of strong linkage in the cohort. High-throughput TCR immunosequencing, statistical association of individual TCRs with disease status, and machine learning were combined to predict cytomegalovirus infection status. Among under 450 genotyped donors of the cohort, an average of 235,054 unique TCR beta nucleotide sequences were sequenced per donor, roughly 18% of them non-productive. In addition to the first cohort of roughly 670 subjects, a separate validation cohort of under 150 different subjects was used. The genetic ancestry cluster associated with self-reported Caucasian donors included roughly four fifths of the approximately 410 genotyped donors. Study-wide findings and limitations: A few of the identified cytomegalovirus-associated TCR beta chains were confirmed in vitro to be specific for cytomegalovirus antigens. Because the 87-base-pair reads could not distinguish some IMGT-functional V segments, including TRBV6-2 and TRBV6-3, those segments were excluded. Several of the top co-occurrence clusters appeared to be linked to parvovirus B19, influenza, CMV and Epstein-Barr virus, according to a later analysis. Because counts were too low, about 18 rarely observed V segments, including chromosome 9 orphons, were excluded from the earlier analysis of around 590 of the donors. In a later analysis, TCR association rates were found to vary across HLA loci, with the most associated TCRs seen for DRB1 alleles and the fewest for HLA-C alleles. The authors suggested that the approach could potentially be generalized to other disease states and immunological phenotypes. HLA typing was unavailable for some donors at each locus, so association tests used only the typed subset. V-gene and J-gene trimming of TCR beta chains was associated with a missense DCLRE1C variant in a later genetic analysis, and the association was replicated in an independent cohort. In an earlier analysis of fewer than 700 of the donors, most TCR beta V segments appeared in productive rearrangements about 87% or about 30% of the time, broadly matching IMGT annotations. A cluster of highly shared sequence variants was judged likely to be a technical artifact of the sequencing pipeline. Linkage disequilibrium might explain the correlated functional status among segregating V segments, but an unknown experimental factor could not be ruled out. The presence/absence analyses assumed that sequencing depth was roughly uniform across donors, and that assumption may not be true. In this cohort, only TCR beta chains were sequenced, and detectable features were limited by the absence of alpha or paired-chain data. Across donors, most TCR sequences were observed very rarely, whereas some public TCRs were present in many individuals. In the study, some 160 TCR beta chains were listed as associated with cytomegalovirus. A further reported finding was that TCR beta sequences accurately predicted the HLA-A and HLA-B alleles for most subjects in the first cohort. CMV serostatus was the only immune exposure information available for the cohort. When HLA alleles, especially DR and DQ, strongly co-occurred, attributing TCR associations to individual alleles was difficult. A later genetic analysis reported fewer N-insertions in productive TCRs among donors in an Asian-associated ancestry cluster than the roughly 640-donor mean. Most CMV-associated TCR beta chains appeared to be HLA-restricted in a later analysis, and the HLA associations seemed to be driven largely by CMV exposure. At a false discovery rate of 0.05, a later analysis linked some 17,000 TCR beta sequences to specific HLA alleles. Cytomegalovirus status was reported to be diagnosed by the classifier with high specificity and sensitivity in both the original and validation cohorts. In a later analysis, HLA-associated TCR beta chains showed more clonal expansion and lower generation probabilities than non-associated chains that were equally common.

The cohort consisted of 600 to 700 healthy bone marrow donors. At the time of sampling, every cohort member was nominally healthy, though immune exposures that went unrecorded were likely present. The donor tested CMV seropositive and was one of the 289 seropositive cohort members. A peripheral blood sample was provided by each donor, and peripheral blood mononuclear cells were used for TCR beta sequencing. Genomic DNA extraction from the blood cell samples was performed with the Qiagen DNeasy Blood Extraction Kit. Receptor libraries were prepared by the immunoSEQ multiplex PCR assay. The multiplex PCR relied on a mix of 60 forward primers for TCR Vbeta segments and 13 reverse primers for TCR Jbeta segments. Amplification of the CDR3 region of rearranged TCR beta genes was performed with a multiplex PCR assay on genomic DNA. The amplified TCR beta libraries were sequenced on the Illumina HiSeq System as 87-base-pair reads. The study's own analysis went as follows. A later analysis counted about 80 million unique TCR beta chains across the 600 to 850 repertoires, and about 10 million of these chains were shared by at least two donors. To remove PCR and sequencing errors, raw reads were error-corrected and collapsed into unique sequences using a nearest-neighbor algorithm that merged closely related sequences. CDR3 sequences were aligned to IMGT reference sequences to assign V, D and J gene segments. For a sequence to be retained, a match of at least six nucleotides to both a V gene segment and a J gene segment was required. Rearrangements were called productive when the CDR3 lacked stop codons and stayed in frame with V and J; all others were non-productive. CDR3 was defined according to IMGT convention as the region running from the second conserved V-encoded cysteine to the conserved J-encoded phenylalanine. The earlier analysis of about 530 of the donors excluded any sequence lacking an unambiguous match to a single V gene segment. In an earlier analysis of a few hundred of the donors, V segments were called functional above 56.7% productive rearrangements and were called segregating when the between-donor standard deviation exceeded 5%. To diagnose cytomegalovirus status from the catalog of TCR beta chain sequences, a statistical classification framework was built. A later analysis assigned V and J genes by comparing TCR nucleotide sequences with IMGT/GENE-DB human TR gene sequences. Using the TCRdist pipeline, a later analysis assigned CDR3 sequences along with most-parsimonious VDJ recombination scenarios. A later analysis defined each TCR beta chain by its CDR3 amino acid sequence plus V-gene family, and excluded reads lacking a unique V-gene family. As a way to deal with suspected cross-contamination and a sequencing artifact, a later analysis dropped more than 500 nucleotide sequences that were highly shared and had low generation probability. For each public chain, a later analysis derived a clonal expansion index from normalized ranks of inferred template counts within each repertoire. A later analysis computed generation probabilities with a VDJ recombination model fitted to out-of-frame rearrangements, and checked the results against IGoR. In a later analysis, TCR-TCR, TCR-HLA and TCR-CMV co-occurrence was scored with hypergeometric tests, and a repertoire-size bias correction was applied to TCR pairs. To estimate false discovery rates, a later analysis permuted the HLA or CMV assignments 20 times. A later analysis grouped co-occurring TCRs with DBSCAN, adding TCRdist sequence similarity when clustering within HLA-allele-positive subsets. Co-occurrence clustering excluded repertoires with fewer than 30,000 or more than 120,000 public chains, plus five with anomalous nucleotide sharing. What TCRdb holds here is the immuneACCESS table cut down to in-frame rearrangements. Part of the clones is not present; checked against another copy, under half of the missing clones reflect an unresolved V gene, and the others are unexplained. V and J calls and clone size are given by that table; D and trimming were obtained from the DNA. Within this sample are fewer than 150,000 clones, with roughly 75% of them counted one time only. Approximately 7% of the sample rests with the top ten.

Compared with germline, V lacks 4 bases and J lacks 5 bases; bases without a gene match: 11. The CDR3 sequence holds 17 residues, the cysteine and phenylalanine included. CDR3 DNA is the only sequence kept; it has 51 bases, read in frame from the first base. CDR1 SGHTA and CDR2 FQGNSA are derived from the germline V gene. Notes on this clone: Its specific antigen is unknown. No qualities accompany the bases; no much larger clone lies one base away.

Sequenced: PBMCs. In this chain, TRBV7-2 is recombined with TRBJ1-2; TRBD1 lines up with 12 middle nucleotides. This receptor was obtained from a man in his forties or fifties in good health and CMV-seropositive. The CDR3 loop reads CASSSRGTGGMGYGYTF. In nucleotides, the sequence is TGTGCCAGCAGCTCTAGGGGGACAGGGGGCATGGGGTATGGCTACACCTTC.